The next 25 T cell receptor beta chains were all read from a single sample in a study of T cell clonotyping in hematopoietic cell transplantation. Only in-frame clones appear in the TCRdb table, and some are missing; sequencing was by immunoSEQ multiplex PCR. The data contain almost 20,000 clones, around 85% of them seen just once; the ten biggest clones take up 14% to 15%. The sequenced material came from peripheral blood mononuclear cells. The receptors originated from a man in his sixties in good health. Some clones in this sample may be carry-over from other donors' samples.

This chain links TRBV6-1 with TRBJ2-7; D may correspond to TRBD1 or TRBD2 (5 bases each). Germline lookup yields CDR1 MNHNS and CDR2 SASEGT. The CDR3 length is 15 residues. V was trimmed by 5 bases and J by 2 bases, leaving 16 bases between them. DNA of the CDR3: TGTGCCAGCAGTCCCTGGGGGACGCAAGCCTACGAGCAGTACTTC. This codes for CASSPWGTQAYEQYF.

The J gene is TRBJ2-3, the V gene TRBV5-8; D unresolved. Trimming took 7 bases from V and 5 from J, leaving 11 bases between them. This CDR3 has 12 residues. Germline loops: CDR1 SGHTS, CDR2 YDEGEE. CDR3 amino acids: CASSRVGDTQYF. CDR3 in DNA: TGTGCCAGCTCCCGGGTGGGAGATACGCAGTATTTT.

The rearrangement joins TRBV9 to TRBJ1-3; D remains unclear. The CDR3 is made up of 16 amino acids. Per germline, CDR1 SGDLS and CDR2 YYNGEE. V was pared by 0 bases and J by 0 bases, with 10 bases between. CDR3 protein: CASSVGPLTSGNTIYF. The CDR3 nucleotides read TGTGCCAGCAGCGTAGGACCTCTGACCTCTGGAAACACCATATATTTT.

The chain uses TRBV19 and TRBJ1-3; TRBD1 agrees at 7 bases. V shed 4 bases and J 3 bases; nucleotides not matched to a gene: 9. CDR3 length: 16 residues. Germline CDR1 reads LNHDA; CDR2 reads SQIVND (reference sequence). CDR3 loop: CASSSRQGQVGNTIYF. Here the CDR3 DNA reads TGTGCCAGTAGTAGCCGACAGGGCCAAGTTGGAAACACCATATATTTT.

The chain is built from TRBV5-4 and TRBJ2-7; TRBD2 agrees at 7 bases. The ends lost 4 bases at V and 3 bases at J; junction bases unmatched: 7. This CDR3 spans 14 amino acids. CDR1 and CDR2 (germline): SGHNT, YYREEE (reference sequence). The CDR3 DNA follows: TGTGCCAGCAGCCAAACTGGGGGGGGCTACGAGCAGTACTTC. Translated, it gives CASSQTGGGYEQYF.

This clone was counted once. The genes are TRBV18 and TRBJ2-5; 9 positions match TRBD2. The germline V gene encodes CDR1 KGHSH and CDR2 LQKENI. J gave up 2 bases and V 3 bases, and 4 bases lay outside the gene matches. This CDR3 is 15 amino acids long. The CDR3 DNA reads TGTGCCAGCTCACCCGCGACTAGCGGACAAGAGACCCAGTACTTC. As protein: CASSPATSGQETQYF. Based on the CDR3 plus reference TRBV18 and TRBJ2-5, the full variable domain is NAGVMQNPRHLVRRRGQEARLRCSPMKGHSHVYWYRQLPEEGLKFMVYLQKENIIDESGMPKERFSAEFPKEGPSILRIQQVVRGDSAAYFCASSPATSGQETQYFGPGTRLLVL.

The chain carries TRBV9 and TRBJ1-2; a weak D match, TRBD1 (6 bases). Germline CDR1 is SGDLS and CDR2 is YYNGEE. V was pared by 4 bases and J by 2 bases, with 12 bases between. The CDR3 spans 14 residues. The CDR3: CASSSRGQNYGYTF. For the CDR3, the DNA is TGTGCCAGCAGCTCAAGAGGACAGAACTATGGCTACACCTTC.

The chain recombines TRBV25-1 with TRBJ2-1, with D possibly matching TRBD2 (7 bases). Between the trimmed V and J ends, which lost 8 bases and 8 bases, there was a span of 16 bases. CDR1 and CDR2 from the germline V gene are MGHDK and SYGVNS. The CDR3 extends over 13 amino acids. CDR3 nucleotide sequence: TGTGCCAGCGCGGGGGCGATTTATCATGAGCAGTTCTTC. This gives the protein CASAGAIYHEQFF.

The rearrangement uses TRBV29-1 and TRBJ1-1; D is unresolved. The V gene's germline CDR1 is SQVTM and CDR2 ANQGSEA. Trimming took 4 bases from V and 11 from J, leaving 14 bases between them. The CDR3 has 11 amino acids. The DNA for the CDR3 is TGCAGCGTTGCTGGTGAGTGGGATGCTTTCTTT. It is translated as CSVAGEWDAFF.

The V call is TRBV7-2, the J call TRBJ2-1; no definite D call. Per germline, CDR1 SGHTA and CDR2 FQGNSA. Trimming took 5 bases from V and 5 from J, leaving 22 bases between them. This CDR3 is 17 amino acids long. CDR3 sequence: CASSASSGSNGHNEQFF. CDR3 DNA sequence: TGTGCCAGCAGCGCCTCCTCGGGCTCGAACGGCCACAATGAGCAGTTCTTC.

In its sample, this clone was seen a few times. The V and J genes are TRBV11-3 and TRBJ2-2; D is uncertain. Germline assignment: CDR1 SGHNT and CDR2 YENEEA. Trimming shortened V by 4 bases and J by 0 bases, and 12 bases separated the two germline ends. The length of the CDR3 is 16 residues. In DNA form, the CDR3 reads TGTGCCAGCAGCTCCGAACAAGGAACGAACACCGGGGAGCTGTTTTTT. Amino acids: CASSSEQGTNTGELFF.

V is TRBV5-6 and J is TRBJ2-3; D may be TRBD2 (5 bases). Germline V gives CDR1 SGHDT, CDR2 YYEEEE. The V end lost 2 bases, the J end lost 3 bases, and 16 bases lay between the germline ends. The CDR3 is made up of 16 amino acids. The CDR3 sequence: CASSFGDPVGTDTQYF. The DNA of the CDR3 is TGTGCCAGCAGCTTCGGGGATCCTGTGGGTACAGATACGCAGTATTTT.

This chain connects TRBV4-3 to TRBJ2-1; TRBD2 might be the D (7 bases). V was shortened by 0 bases and J by 12 bases, with 15 bases between the two germline ends. This CDR3 spans 14 amino acids. The germline V gene has CDR1 LGHNA and CDR2 YSLEER. The CDR3 nucleotides read TGCGCCAGCAGCCAAGAAGAGGGGGGGATTGGGCAGTTCTTC. The encoded protein is CASSQEEGGIGQFF.

The J gene is TRBJ2-1, the V gene TRBV7-8, with 10 bases matching TRBD2. CDR3 size: 14 residues. Germline V lookup: CDR1 SGHVS, CDR2 FQNEAQ. V shed 1 base and J 9 bases; nucleotides not matched to a gene: 3. Here the CDR3 DNA reads TGTGCCAGCAGCTTAGTAGCGGGAGGTGTTGAGCAGTTCTTC. Translated, it gives CASSLVAGGVEQFF.

V and J are TRBV4-1 and TRBJ1-1; D is perhaps TRBD1 (5 bases). Looked up from germline, CDR1 is MGHRA and CDR2 is YSYEKL. This CDR3 is 15 amino acids long. Trimming took 0 bases from V and 1 from J, leaving 9 bases between them. The CDR3 spells CASSQEGGGNTEAFF. The CDR3 bases are TGCGCCAGCAGCCAAGAGGGGGGAGGGAACACTGAAGCTTTCTTT.

The count of this clone is one. The rearrangement uses TRBV11-3 and TRBJ2-5; D remains unclear. Trimming took 5 bases from V and 5 from J, leaving 12 bases between them. The CDR3 consists of 13 residues. Germline V gives CDR1 SGHNT, CDR2 YENEEA. The CDR3 sequence is CASSLDRRETQYF. The CDR3 DNA sequence: TGTGCCAGCAGCCTGGACCGGCGGGAGACCCAGTACTTC.

The CDR3 bases are TGTGCCAGTAGTTCATTCAAACGGACAGGCCTCATGAACACTGAAGCTTTCTTT. As protein: CASSSFKRTGLMNTEAFF. The chain has TRBV19 and TRBJ1-1; 7 bases agree with TRBD1. Trimming took 5 bases from V and 0 from J; bases not matched to a gene: 15. The CDR3 sequence is 18 residues long. CDR1 and CDR2 from the germline V gene are LNHDA and SQIVND (reference sequence).

The sample holds a few counts of this clone. The chain recombines TRBV4-3 with TRBJ2-3; no clear D gene. Germline V gene lookup returns CDR1 LGHNA and CDR2 YSLEER. Between the trimmed V and J ends, which lost 0 bases and 9 bases, there was a span of 13 bases. The CDR3 is 14 amino acids. The CDR3 nucleotides are TGCGCCAGCAGCCAAGATTACCCCTACGGGACGCAGTATTTT. As protein: CASSQDYPYGTQYF.

The V and J genes are TRBV6-5 and TRBJ1-2; maybe TRBD1 (5 bases). Between the trimmed V and J ends, which lost 5 bases and 7 bases, there was a span of 11 bases. The CDR3 is 12 amino acids. In germline, CDR1 is MNHEY, CDR2 SVGAGI. The CDR3 coding sequence is TGTGCCAGCAGTCCCCAGGGATCTGGCTACACCTTC. It codes for CASSPQGSGYTF.

The gene calls are TRBV4-3 and TRBJ2-7, with 8 bases fitting TRBD1. The germline V gene has CDR1 LGHNA and CDR2 YSLEER. The CDR3 is 13 residues long. Trimming at V came to 5 bases and at J to 4 bases, leaving 4 bases not matched to a gene. The CDR3 region is CASSSRTGYEQYF. The CDR3 bases are TGCGCCAGCAGCTCCCGGACAGGGTACGAGCAGTACTTC.

V usage is TRBV4-3 and J usage is TRBJ2-3; D possibly corresponds to TRBD2 (7 bases). Between the trimmed V and J ends, which lost 0 bases and 3 bases, there was a span of 19 bases. The CDR3 sequence is 18 residues long. Germline V gene sequence: CDR1 LGHNA, CDR2 YSLEER. CDR3 region: CASSQEVGGGGRTDTQYF. DNA of the CDR3: TGCGCCAGCAGCCAAGAGGTGGGAGGGGGAGGGCGTACAGATACGCAGTATTTT.

This clone was found once. The CDR3 loop is CASSEARLLPSGEQYF. CDR3 bases: TGTGCCAGCAGTGAAGCGCGTCTATTACCTTCGGGCGAGCAGTACTTC. The gene calls are TRBV6-1 and TRBJ2-7; D ambiguous. The CDR3 loop spans 16 amino acids. Trimming cost V 0 bases and J 6 bases, with 18 bases left between them. Germline loops: CDR1 MNHNS, CDR2 SASEGT.

The chain carries TRBV15 and TRBJ1-2, with TRBD1 matching over 8 bases. With 9 bases clipped from V and 4 bases from J, the junction kept 19 bases outside the gene matches. This CDR3 is built from 17 residues. Germline CDR1 reads LNHNV; CDR2 reads YYDKDF (reference sequence). The CDR3 DNA follows: TGTGCCACAACCGAATTCCAGGGGGCGTATTCGGGCTATGGCTACACCTTC. Its protein product is CATTEFQGAYSGYGYTF.

This clone appeared a single time. J is TRBJ1-2 and V is TRBV6-5; the D is unclear. Germline assignment: CDR1 MNHEY and CDR2 SVGAGI. This CDR3 has 13 residues. V was pared by 0 bases and J by 5 bases, with 7 bases between. In DNA, the CDR3 is TGTGCCAGCAGTTACTCAGCCGGGTATGGCTACACCTTC. Its protein is CASSYSAGYGYTF.

This chain uses TRBV28 with TRBJ2-5; TRBD1 or TRBD2 may be the D gene (6 bases each). Trimming cost V 5 bases and J 11 bases, with 24 bases left between them. CDR3 length: 15 residues. CDR1 MDHEN and CDR2 SYDVKM come from the germline V gene. CDR3 in amino acids: CASSERSELRGEQYF. CDR3 sequence (DNA): TGTGCCAGCAGTGAACGTTCGGAGTTGAGGGGGGAGCAGTACTTC. The full variable domain, its missing parts supplied by reference TRBV28 and TRBJ2-5, is DVKVTQSSRYLVKRTGEKVFLECVQDMDHENMFWYRQDPGLGLRLIYFSYDVKMKEKGDIPEGYSVSREKKERFSLILESASTNQTSMYLCASSERSELRGEQYFGPGTRLLVL.